This TCR beta chain emerged from a study of regulatory T cells in long-lasting Graves disease. The time point denotes: persistent/refractory GD, antithyroid drugs over 5 years with positive TRAb. PBMCs provided the RNA from which the TCR library was made. From an endocrinology department in Xi'an, China, came the patients. With regard to this clonotype: The antigen remains unidentified.

In building TCR beta libraries, iRepertoire HTBI primers were used together with Arm-PCR of CDR3 regions. TCRdb called the multiplex PCR reads again in MiXCR, with one record for every CDR3 protein. Among roughly 700,000 distinct CDR3 sequences listed, 30% were seen once. Whole-study results and caveats: Persistent Graves' disease cases displayed lower TCR diversity than newly diagnosed ones. There was favoring of TRBV28, TRBJ1-2 and TRBJ2-5 in persistent disease.

V was clipped by 5 bases and J by 4 bases; unmatched bases: 15. The CDR3 contains 17 residues. Germline V CDR1 and CDR2: DFQATT, SNEGSKA (reference sequence). The TCR comes from a female donor with Graves disease. The sequencing here drew on peripheral blood mononuclear cells (PBMCs), taken when the disease was refractory, from a patient treated with antithyroid drugs. This chain uses TRBV20-1 with TRBJ2-5, with 11 bases matching TRBD2. Here the CDR3 reads CSAEMGLAEIGGETQYF. The CDR3 DNA reads TGCAGTGCTGAGATGGGACTAGCGGAAATAGGTGGAGAGACCCAGTACTTC.